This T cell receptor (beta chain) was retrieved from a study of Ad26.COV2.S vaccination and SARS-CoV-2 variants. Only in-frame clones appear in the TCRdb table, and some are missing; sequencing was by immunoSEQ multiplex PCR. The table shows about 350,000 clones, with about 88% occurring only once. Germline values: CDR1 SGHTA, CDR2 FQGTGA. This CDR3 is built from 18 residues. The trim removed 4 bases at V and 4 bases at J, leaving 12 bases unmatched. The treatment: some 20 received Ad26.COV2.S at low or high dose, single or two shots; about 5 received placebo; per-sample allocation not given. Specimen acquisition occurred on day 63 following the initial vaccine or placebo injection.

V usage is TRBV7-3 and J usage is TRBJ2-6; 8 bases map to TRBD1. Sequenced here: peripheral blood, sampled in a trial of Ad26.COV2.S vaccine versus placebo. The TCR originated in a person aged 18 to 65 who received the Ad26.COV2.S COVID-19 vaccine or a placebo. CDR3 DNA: TGTGCCAGCAGCTCAATAGGACAGGGTTCGCTCGGGGCCAACGTCCTGACTTTC. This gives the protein CASSSIGQGSLGANVLTF.